This T cell receptor (beta chain) was captured in a study of blood T cell repertoires in COVID-19 (TCRdb year 2020). In the study overall: Samples from collaborators originated in the United States, Italy and Spain and spanned both the acute and convalescent phases of COVID-19. The material from the prospective study consisted of cDNA or gDNA derived from T cells, B-cell-depleted T cells, or PBMCs. The repertoires were released in a freely available public database meant as a resource for research on the immune response to SARS-CoV-2. Where HLA class I and class II types were available, the types were taken from metadata supplied by the sample provider, not from assay-based typing. The dataset comprised deeply sampled blood TCRbeta repertoires from subjects exposed to, actively infected with, or recovered from COVID-19. Sample metadata almost always included a de-identified subject ID, COVID-19 status, age in years and sex. The samples were drawn from the first 160 participants of the ongoing ImmuneRACE study and from roughly 1,300 subjects provided by 6 global collaborators.

TCRbeta CDR3 regions were amplified from genomic DNA using the immunoSEQ Assay, a bias-controlled multiplex PCR. The source study handled its data this way. The number of nucleated cells in each sample was estimated by amplification of reference gene primers within the assay. To quantify the absolute abundance of each unique TCRbeta CDR3 rearrangement, sequence reads were collapsed and filtered. For each sample, productive Simpson clonality was calculated as the square root of Simpson's diversity index over productive rearrangements. TCRdb took over this immuneACCESS table, retaining in-frame rearrangements with V and J assigned. Such tables are incomplete; in checked studies, under half of the missing clones stem from an unresolved V gene, and the remainder is unexplained. The V and J calls and clone size were taken over from that table, and D and trimming were inferred from the DNA. Within this sample are approximately 150,000 clones, with approximately 80% of them counted one time only. About 5.2% of the sample is in the top ten clones.

The CDR1 and CDR2 encoded by the germline V gene are SGHVS and FNYEAQ. At the junction V is shortened by 5 bases and J by 2 bases; bases outside the gene matches: 15. The CDR3 covers 19 residues, taking in both the cysteine and the phenylalanine. Only the CDR3 part of the read is kept: 57 bases, read in frame from the first base. A word on this clone: The target of this receptor is not known. One base away there is no much larger clone; base qualities are not given.

Participants in the prospective study were aged roughly 18 to 89 years, lived in about two dozen United States geographic areas, and enrolled through a virtual design. In the prospective study, cohorts were assigned on the basis of participant-reported clinical history obtained from a screening survey and a study questionnaire. Exposed participants had been in contact with someone with a PCR-confirmed or clinician-diagnosed COVID-19 case within 2 weeks of study entry. Each participant in the prospective study had whole blood, serum and a nasopharyngeal or oropharyngeal swab collected by mobile phlebotomists. Over a roughly 2-month period, participants in the prospective study had the option of providing additional blood draws and questionnaires. Blood samples from the prospective study were shipped frozen or at room temperature prior to DNA extraction. Broad study findings and their caveats: The quantity of clinical and demographic metadata differed by source and by participant and was supplied without curation.

Source material: PBMCs or T cells enriched from blood (not recorded which). This TCR was sampled from a man in his sixties or seventies who had been exposed to COVID-19. The rearrangement combines TRBV7-6 with TRBJ2-6; the central 7 bases match TRBD1. The nucleotides are TGTGCCAGCAGCCCCCAAGTGGACAGGAGCGTTACTGGGGCCAACGTCCTGACTTTC. Translated, it reads CASSPQVDRSVTGANVLTF.